This passage covers 15 T cell receptor beta chains from one sample sequenced in a study of identical twins. TCRdb used MiXCR to reprocess the 5' RACE reads, holding one entry per CDR3 protein. This table holds 550,000 to 700,000 distinct CDR3 sequences, more than 9% found once. This sample also appeared in a second study, on yellow fever vaccine responses in identical twins.

Sequencing was performed on PBMCs. These receptor sequences come from a woman between 18 and 29 years old in good health.

The J gene is TRBJ2-5, the V gene TRBV6-2 or TRBV6-3, with TRBD1 matching over 7 bases. J gave up 4 bases and V 4 bases, and 6 bases lay outside the gene matches. The germline V gene has CDR1 MNHEY and CDR2 SVGEGT. CDR3 length: 14 amino acids. The CDR3 here is CASSSQTGRETQYF. The CDR3 bases are TGTGCCAGCAGTTCTCAGACAGGGAGAGAGACCCAGTACTTC.

About this clonotype itself: A junction boundary mismatches the germline segment, possibly from a read error. The V call is TRBV11-2, the J call TRBJ2-7; 8 bases are a match to TRBD2. This CDR3 is built from 18 residues. CDR1 and CDR2 (germline): SGHAT, FQNNGV. The CDR3 DNA reads as TGTGCCTGCAGCTCACCCCGGGGTCTAGCGGGTAACGCCTACGAGCAGTACTTC. Amino acid sequence: CACSSPRGLAGNAYEQYF.

This clonotype has a handful of counts. V is TRBV6-1 and J is TRBJ1-1; TRBD1 is a possible D gene (5 bases). V was pared by 6 bases and J by 3 bases, with 17 bases between. CDR1 is MNHNS, CDR2 SASEGT, per germline. The CDR3 loop spans 15 amino acids. The CDR3, as DNA: TGTGCCAGCAGCGACCGGACACCTTTTGACACTGAAGCTTTCTTT. Its protein product is CASSDRTPFDTEAFF.

In this sample, this clonotype turned up many times. The DNA for the CDR3 is TGTGCCAGCAGCAAGACTAGCGGGAGATATCTGAATGAGCAGTTCTTC. It specifies CASSKTSGRYLNEQFF. This rearrangement joins TRBV12-3 or TRBV12-4 to TRBJ2-1; 12 bases map to TRBD2. The V segment lost 6 bases and the J segment 7 bases; nucleotides outside the gene matches: 10. The CDR3 runs 16 residues.

In its sample, this clonotype was seen a few times. V and J are TRBV20-1 and TRBJ2-1; 8 bases are a match to TRBD2. The germline CDR1 and CDR2 sequences are DFQATT and SNEGSKA (reference sequence). This CDR3 has 14 amino acids. The V and J ends lost 3 bases and 9 bases, in that order; junction bases with no gene match: 10. The CDR3 loop reads CSASRSGSLGEQFF. DNA for the CDR3: TGCAGTGCTAGTAGGAGCGGGAGTCTGGGTGAGCAGTTCTTC.

This chain connects TRBV5-1 to TRBJ1-1; D not certain. Trimming took 4 bases from V and 4 from J, leaving 14 bases between them. The CDR3 spans 14 residues. Germline V gives CDR1 SGHRS, CDR2 YFSETQ. This chain's CDR3 is CASSPDRFSTEAFF. The CDR3 region has the DNA TGCGCCAGCAGCCCGGACCGTTTCTCCACTGAAGCTTTCTTT.

This sequence joins TRBV28 and TRBJ2-5; perhaps D is TRBD1 or TRBD2 (6 bases each). CDR1 is MDHEN and CDR2 is SYDVKM in the germline V gene. V lost 7 bases and J lost 4, with 19 bases in between. The CDR3 is 15 residues long. CDR3 nucleotides: TGTGCCAGCATAAAGAGGGGGGCCGGGGGAGAGACCCAGTACTTC. This encodes CASIKRGAGGETQYF.

The chain couples TRBV7-2 to TRBJ2-1; possible D gene TRBD1, 5 bases. V lost 5 bases and J lost 2, with 13 bases in between. Germline CDR1 SGHTA, CDR2 FQGNSA. The length of the CDR3 is 15 residues. Here the CDR3 reads CASSMTELAYNEQFF. The CDR3 region has the DNA TGTGCCAGCAGCATGACAGAGTTGGCCTACAATGAGCAGTTCTTC.

This clonotype was seen many times. J is TRBJ2-7 and V is TRBV27; 9 nucleotides align to TRBD1. The CDR3 covers 15 residues. V trimming: 3 bases; J trimming: 2 bases; junction bases outside the gene matches: 5. Germline V gene data show CDR1 as MNHEY and CDR2 as SMNVEV (reference sequence). The CDR3: CASSFRWTGAYEQYF. The CDR3 region has the DNA TGTGCCAGCAGTTTCCGGTGGACAGGGGCCTACGAGCAGTACTTC.

This clonotype showed up many times. The chain joins TRBV29-1 to TRBJ2-7; D is unresolved. The CDR3 contains 14 residues. Germline V gene sequence: CDR1 SQVTM, CDR2 ANQGSEA. V lost 0 bases to trimming and J lost 5 bases, with 14 bases between them. The CDR3 is CSVEETGRRDEQYF. As DNA, the CDR3 is TGCAGCGTTGAAGAGACTGGCAGGAGAGACGAGCAGTACTTC.

The chain joins TRBV6-1 to TRBJ2-7; 7 positions agree with TRBD2. The junction had 5 bases not matched to a gene; V was cut back by 0 bases and J by 0 bases. This CDR3 spans 16 amino acids. Germline V gene lookup returns CDR1 MNHNS and CDR2 SASEGT. CDR3 residues: CASSEARAGRSYEQYF. Here the CDR3 DNA reads TGTGCCAGCAGTGAAGCGCGAGCGGGACGCTCCTACGAGCAGTACTTC.

This clonotype has a single count. Given a much more abundant clone one base away, this may be a read error. The V and J genes are TRBV7-2 and TRBJ2-3; D possibly corresponds to TRBD2 (5 bases). The CDR3 extends over 14 amino acids. Between the trimmed V and J ends, which lost 6 bases and 0 bases, there was a span of 10 bases. Germline CDR1 and CDR2: SGHTA and FQGNSA. The CDR3 here is CASRSSASTDTQYF. The CDR3 DNA sequence: TGTGCCAGCAGAAGTAGCGCGAGCACAGATACGCAGTATTTT.

This clonotype was seen at least ten times. CDR3 residues: CASSLVESSYEQYF. As DNA, the CDR3 is TGTGCCAGCAGCTTAGTGGAGAGTTCCTACGAGCAGTACTTC. V is TRBV7-8 and J is TRBJ2-7; D gene uncertain. Trimming removed 1 base from V and 1 base from J, with 8 bases in between. Germline V gives CDR1 SGHVS, CDR2 FQNEAQ. The CDR3 spans 14 residues.

This clonotype was detected many times. The V gene is TRBV15, the J gene TRBJ1-1, with no clear D. In germline, CDR1 is LNHNV, CDR2 YYDKDF (reference sequence). V lost 0 bases and J lost 6, with 14 bases in between. The CDR3 is made up of 15 amino acids. CDR3: CATSRDLAGPAEAFF. The CDR3 nucleotides read TGTGCCACCAGCAGAGATTTAGCAGGCCCGGCTGAAGCTTTCTTT.

The chain recombines TRBV19 with TRBJ1-5; 10 positions agree with TRBD1. In germline, CDR1 is LNHDA, CDR2 SQIVND (reference sequence). The CDR3 loop spans 14 amino acids. The ends lost 10 bases at V and 4 bases at J; junction bases unmatched: 7. The chain's CDR3 is CATGTGVQNQPQHF. CDR3 in DNA: TGTGCCACCGGGACAGGGGTACAAAATCAGCCCCAGCATTTT. Combining the CDR3 with reference TRBV19 and TRBJ1-5 gives the whole variable domain DGGITQSPKYLFRKEGQNVTLSCEQNLNHDAMYWYRQDPGQGLRLIYYSQIVNDFQKGDIAEGYSVSREKKESFPLTVTSAQKNPTAFYLCATGTGVQNQPQHFGDGTRLSIL.